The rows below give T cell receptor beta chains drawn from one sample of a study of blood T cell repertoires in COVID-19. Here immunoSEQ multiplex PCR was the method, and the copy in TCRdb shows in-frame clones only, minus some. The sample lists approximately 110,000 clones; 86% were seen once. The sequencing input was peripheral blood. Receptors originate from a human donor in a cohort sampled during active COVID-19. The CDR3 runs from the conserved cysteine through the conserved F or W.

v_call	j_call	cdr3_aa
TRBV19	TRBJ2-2	CASSSTGGFNTGELFF
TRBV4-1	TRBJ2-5	CASSHRGSETQYF
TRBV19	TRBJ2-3	CASSFTSGSRDTQYF
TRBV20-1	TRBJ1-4	CSASREEGEKLFF
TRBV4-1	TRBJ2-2	CASSRRSQGGNTGELFF
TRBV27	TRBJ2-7	CASSFAETYEQYF
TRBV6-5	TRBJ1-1	CASSQRDKNTEAFF
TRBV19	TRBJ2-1	CASSLRTSGYNEQFF
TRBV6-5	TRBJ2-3	CASTISGRGTDTQYF
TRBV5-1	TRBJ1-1	CASSFAGATEAFF
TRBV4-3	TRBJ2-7	CASSQDRTGGPPTIEQYF
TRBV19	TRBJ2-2	CASRPGGWNTGELFF
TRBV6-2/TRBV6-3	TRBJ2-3	CASSPGQGRTDTQYF
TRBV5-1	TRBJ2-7	CASSSGGFYEQYF
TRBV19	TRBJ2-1	CASSGRIGTSWFGEQFF
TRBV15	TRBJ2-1	CATSRSPRAGLGNFGEQFF
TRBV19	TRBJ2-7	CASSARDRRIYEQYF
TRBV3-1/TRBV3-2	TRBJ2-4	CASSSRLGLAGIVAKNIQYF
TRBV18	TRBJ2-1	CASSRTAPTSGRGEQFF
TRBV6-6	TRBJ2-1	CASSHPLAGPVGEQFF
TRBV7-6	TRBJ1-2	CASSLRGDRSYGYTF
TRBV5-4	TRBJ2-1	CASSSGLAKNEQFF
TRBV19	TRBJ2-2	CASSIDGQELFF
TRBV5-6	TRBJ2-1	CASSLGLAGVSNEQFF
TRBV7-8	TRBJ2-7	CASSPFGTSSYEQYF
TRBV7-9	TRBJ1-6	CASSSRQGNSPLHF
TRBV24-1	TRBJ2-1	CATSEGQGKPYEQFF
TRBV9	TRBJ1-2	CASSSDGTYGYTF
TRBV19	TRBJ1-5	CASGLGSRGEPQHF
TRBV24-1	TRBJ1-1	CATSDGGRLNTEAFF
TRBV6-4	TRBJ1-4	CASSDSYKGSGEKLFF
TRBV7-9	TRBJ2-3	CASSDSRSGTRSTDTQYF
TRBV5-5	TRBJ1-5	CASSFESANQPQHF
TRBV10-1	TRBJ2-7	CASSDAGREQYF
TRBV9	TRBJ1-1	CASSGDSTEAFF
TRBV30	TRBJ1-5	CAWSVSFSSNQPQHF
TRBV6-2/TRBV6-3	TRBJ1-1	CASSYSRTGGSEAFF
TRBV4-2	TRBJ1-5	CASSQDLMGRQPQHF
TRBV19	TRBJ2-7	CASSDRGLTEQYF
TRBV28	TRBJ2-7	CASSTSYEQYF
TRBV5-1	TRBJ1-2	CASSLVADWDYGYTF
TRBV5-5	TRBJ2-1	CASSSGTSGYQVNRNEQFF
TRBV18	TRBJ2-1	CASSPRGASYNEQFF
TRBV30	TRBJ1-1	CAWSSGWADTNTEAFF
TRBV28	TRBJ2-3	CASSVSGRGPYF
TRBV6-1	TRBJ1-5	CASSEWGQEDQPQHF
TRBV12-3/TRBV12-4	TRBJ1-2	CASNKSGGRGYTF
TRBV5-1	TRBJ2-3	CASSSGQGSDTQYF
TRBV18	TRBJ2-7	CASSLQTRGSYEQYF